This TCR beta chain was sequenced during a study of a mutant IDH1 vaccine in newly diagnosed glioma. On the study more broadly: Visits V12 and V13 fell at weeks 35 and 47, respectively.

V shed 5 bases, J shed 6 bases, and the junction held 5 bases outside the gene matches. The germline V gene encodes CDR1 SGHAT and CDR2 FQNNGV. This CDR3 comprises 14 residues. For this clone: What it binds is unknown.

Measured with immunoSEQ multiplex PCR; TCRdb has only the in-frame clones, and not every one. The sample contains about 56,000 clones, over 70% of which appear only once. Sample time point: week 47, end of study. Vaccine doses each comprised 300 ug of mutant IDH1 20-mer peptide, with topical imiquimod. This sequence originates from a man aged 50-60 years with glioma. The source material was PBMCs, sampled from a glioma patient whose treatment included an IDH1 peptide vaccine. The chain has TRBV11-2 and TRBJ1-5; 9 nucleotides agree with TRBD1. For the CDR3, the DNA is TGTGCCAGCAGCGTACAGGGGGCTGGTCAGCCCCAGCATTTT. This encodes CASSVQGAGQPQHF.